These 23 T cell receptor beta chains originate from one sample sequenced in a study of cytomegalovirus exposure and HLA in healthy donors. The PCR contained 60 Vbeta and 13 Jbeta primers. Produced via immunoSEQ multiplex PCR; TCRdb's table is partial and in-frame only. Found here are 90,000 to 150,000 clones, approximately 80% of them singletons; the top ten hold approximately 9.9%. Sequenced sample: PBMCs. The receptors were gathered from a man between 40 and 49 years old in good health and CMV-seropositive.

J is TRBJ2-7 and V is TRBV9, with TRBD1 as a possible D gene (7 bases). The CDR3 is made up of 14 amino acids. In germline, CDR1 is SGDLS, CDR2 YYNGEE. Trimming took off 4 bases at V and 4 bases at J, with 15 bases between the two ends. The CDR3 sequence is CASSPQEGAYEQYF. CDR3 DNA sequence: TGTGCCAGCAGCCCCCAGGAGGGGGCTTACGAGCAGTACTTC.

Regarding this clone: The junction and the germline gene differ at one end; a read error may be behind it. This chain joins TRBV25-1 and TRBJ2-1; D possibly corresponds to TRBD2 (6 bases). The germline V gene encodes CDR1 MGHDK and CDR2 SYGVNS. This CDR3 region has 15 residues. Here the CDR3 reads CAGSVGGGSYNEQFF. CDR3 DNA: TGTGCCGGCAGTGTTGGGGGAGGTTCCTACAATGAGCAGTTCTTC. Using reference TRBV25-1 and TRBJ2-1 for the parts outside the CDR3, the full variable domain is EADIYQTPRYLVIGTGKKITLECSQTMGHDKMYWYQQDPGMELHLIHYSYGVNSTEKGDLSSESTVSRIRTEHFPLTLESARPSHTSQYLCAGSVGGGSYNEQFFGPGTRLTVL.

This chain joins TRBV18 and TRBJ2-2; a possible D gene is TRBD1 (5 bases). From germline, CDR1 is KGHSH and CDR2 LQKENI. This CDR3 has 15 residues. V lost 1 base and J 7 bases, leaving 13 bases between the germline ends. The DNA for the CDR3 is TGTGCCAGCTCACCACTCAGGGTGACCGGCGGGGAGCTGTTTTTT. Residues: CASSPLRVTGGELFF.

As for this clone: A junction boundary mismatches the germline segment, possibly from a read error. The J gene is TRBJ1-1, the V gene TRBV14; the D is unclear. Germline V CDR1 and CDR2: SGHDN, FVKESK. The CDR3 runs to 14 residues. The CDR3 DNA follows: TGTGCCAGCAGCCCCCGCGGGATTGGCACGCGTATGGGCTTT. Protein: CASSPRGIGTRMGF.

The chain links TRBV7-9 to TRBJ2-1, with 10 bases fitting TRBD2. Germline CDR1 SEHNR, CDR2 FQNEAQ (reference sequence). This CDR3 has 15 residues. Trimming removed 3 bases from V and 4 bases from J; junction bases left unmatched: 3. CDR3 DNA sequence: TGTGCCAGCAGCTTCCGGACTAGCGGATACAATGAGCAGTTCTTC. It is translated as CASSFRTSGYNEQFF.

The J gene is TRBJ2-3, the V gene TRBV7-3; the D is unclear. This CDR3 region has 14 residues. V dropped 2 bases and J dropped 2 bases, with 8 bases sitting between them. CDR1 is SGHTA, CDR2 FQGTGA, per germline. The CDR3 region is CASSLVADTDTQYF. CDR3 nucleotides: TGTGCCAGCAGCTTAGTGGCGGACACAGATACGCAGTATTTT.

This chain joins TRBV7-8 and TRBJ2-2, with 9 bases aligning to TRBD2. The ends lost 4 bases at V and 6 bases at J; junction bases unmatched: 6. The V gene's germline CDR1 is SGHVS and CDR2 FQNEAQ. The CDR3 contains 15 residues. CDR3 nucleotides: TGTGCCAGCAGCTCAATAGCGGGGGAGCCCGGGGAGCTGTTTTTT. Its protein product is CASSSIAGEPGELFF.

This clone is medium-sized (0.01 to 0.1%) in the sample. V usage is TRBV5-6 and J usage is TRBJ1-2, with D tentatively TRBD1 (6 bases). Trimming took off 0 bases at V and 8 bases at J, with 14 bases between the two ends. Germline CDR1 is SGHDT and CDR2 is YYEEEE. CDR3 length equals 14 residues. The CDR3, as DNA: TGTGCCAGCAGCTTGGATCCCGACAGGTGGGGCTACACCTTC. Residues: CASSLDPDRWGYTF. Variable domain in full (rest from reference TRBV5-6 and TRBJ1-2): DAGVTQSPTHLIKTRGQQVTLRCSPKSGHDTVSWYQQALGQGPQFIFQYYEEEERQRGNFPDRFSGHQFPNYSSELNVNALLLGDSALYLCASSLDPDRWGYTFGSGTRLTVV.

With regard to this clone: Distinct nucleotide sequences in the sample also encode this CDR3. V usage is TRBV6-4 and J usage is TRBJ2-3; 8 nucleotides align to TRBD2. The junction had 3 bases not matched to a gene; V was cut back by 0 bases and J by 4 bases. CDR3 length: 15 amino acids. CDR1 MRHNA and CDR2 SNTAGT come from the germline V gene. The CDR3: CASSDSSGGADTQYF. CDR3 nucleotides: TGTGCCAGCAGTGACTCAAGCGGGGGCGCAGATACGCAGTATTTT.

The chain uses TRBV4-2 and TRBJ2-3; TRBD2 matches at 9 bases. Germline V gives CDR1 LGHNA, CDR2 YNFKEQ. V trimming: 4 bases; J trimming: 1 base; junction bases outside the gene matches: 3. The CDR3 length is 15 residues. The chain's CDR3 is CASSPRTSGTDTQYF. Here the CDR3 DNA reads TGTGCCAGCAGCCCCCGGACTAGCGGCACAGATACGCAGTATTTT.

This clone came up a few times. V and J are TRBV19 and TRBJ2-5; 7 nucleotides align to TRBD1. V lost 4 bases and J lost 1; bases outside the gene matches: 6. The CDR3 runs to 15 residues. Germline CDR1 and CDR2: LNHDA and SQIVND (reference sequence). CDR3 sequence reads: CASSKGTVSQETQYF. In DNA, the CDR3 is TGTGCCAGTAGTAAAGGGACAGTATCCCAAGAGACCCAGTACTTC. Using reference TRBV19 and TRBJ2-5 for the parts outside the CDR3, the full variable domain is DGGITQSPKYLFRKEGQNVTLSCEQNLNHDAMYWYRQDPGQGLRLIYYSQIVNDFQKGDIAEGYSVSREKKESFPLTVTSAQKNPTAFYLCASSKGTVSQETQYFGPGTRLLVL.

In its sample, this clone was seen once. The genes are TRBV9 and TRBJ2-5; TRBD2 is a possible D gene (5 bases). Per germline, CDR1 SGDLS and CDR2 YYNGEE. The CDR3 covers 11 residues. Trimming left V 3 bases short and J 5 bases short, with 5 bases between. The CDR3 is CASSAGETQYF. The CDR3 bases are TGTGCCAGCAGCGCGGGGGAGACCCAGTACTTC.

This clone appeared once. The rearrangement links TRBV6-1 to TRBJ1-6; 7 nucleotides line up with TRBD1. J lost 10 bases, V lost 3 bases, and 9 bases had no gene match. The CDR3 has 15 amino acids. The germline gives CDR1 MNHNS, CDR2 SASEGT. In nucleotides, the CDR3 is TGTGCCAGCAGTGATTTTAGACAGGGTCTCTCACCCCTCCACTTT. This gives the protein CASSDFRQGLSPLHF.

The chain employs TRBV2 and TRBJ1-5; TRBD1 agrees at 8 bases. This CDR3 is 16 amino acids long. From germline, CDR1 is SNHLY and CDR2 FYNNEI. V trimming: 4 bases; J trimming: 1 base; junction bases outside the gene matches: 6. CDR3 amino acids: CASSAPQGASNQPQHF. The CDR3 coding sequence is TGTGCCAGCAGTGCCCCCCAGGGGGCGAGCAATCAGCCCCAGCATTTT.

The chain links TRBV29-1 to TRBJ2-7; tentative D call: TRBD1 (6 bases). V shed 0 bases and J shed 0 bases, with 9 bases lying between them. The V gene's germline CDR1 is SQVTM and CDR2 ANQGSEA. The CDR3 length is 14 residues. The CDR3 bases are TGCAGCGTTGAAGAAGACAGGAGCTCCTACGAGCAGTACTTC. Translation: CSVEEDRSSYEQYF.

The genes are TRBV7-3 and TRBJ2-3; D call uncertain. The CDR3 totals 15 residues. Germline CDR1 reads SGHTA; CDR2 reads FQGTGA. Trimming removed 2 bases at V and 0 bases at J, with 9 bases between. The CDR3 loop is CASSLYSTSTDTQYF. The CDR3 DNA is TGTGCCAGCAGCTTATACTCCACGAGCACAGATACGCAGTATTTT.

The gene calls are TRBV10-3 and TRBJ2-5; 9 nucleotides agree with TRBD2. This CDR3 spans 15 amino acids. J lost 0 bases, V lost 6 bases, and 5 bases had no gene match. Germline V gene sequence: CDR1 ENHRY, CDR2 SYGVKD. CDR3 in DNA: TGTGCCATCAGGGCTAGCGGGGCAAACCAAGAGACCCAGTACTTC. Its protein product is CAIRASGANQETQYF.

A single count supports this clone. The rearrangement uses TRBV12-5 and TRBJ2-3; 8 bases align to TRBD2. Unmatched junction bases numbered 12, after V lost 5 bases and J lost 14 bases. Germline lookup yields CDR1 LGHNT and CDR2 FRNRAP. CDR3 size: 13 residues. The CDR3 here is CASGPRGGDYWYF. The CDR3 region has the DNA TGTGCTAGTGGTCCTCGGGGGGGGGACTATTGGTATTTT.

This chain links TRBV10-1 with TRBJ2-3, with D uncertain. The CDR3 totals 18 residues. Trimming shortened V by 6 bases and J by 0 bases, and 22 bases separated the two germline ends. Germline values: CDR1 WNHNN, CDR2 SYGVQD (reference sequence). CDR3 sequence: CASRPRVWVATSTDTQYF. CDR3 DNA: TGCGCCAGCAGACCCCGCGTTTGGGTCGCGACTAGCACAGATACGCAGTATTTT.

The DNA for the CDR3 is TGCAGTGCTGCCTCGGAGGGCTACACCTTC. Amino acid sequence: CSAASEGYTF. The chain carries TRBV20-1 and TRBJ1-2; D gene uncertain. V was shortened by 5 bases and J by 8 bases, with 9 bases between the two germline ends. Germline V gives CDR1 DFQATT, CDR2 SNEGSKA (reference sequence). CDR3 length equals 10 residues.

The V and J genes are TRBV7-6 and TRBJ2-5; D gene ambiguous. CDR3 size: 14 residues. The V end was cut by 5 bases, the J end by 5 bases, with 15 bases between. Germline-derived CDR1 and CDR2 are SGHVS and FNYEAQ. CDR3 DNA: TGTGCCAGCAGCGAGAGCCCCGCGTCGGAGACCCAGTACTTC. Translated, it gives CASSESPASETQYF. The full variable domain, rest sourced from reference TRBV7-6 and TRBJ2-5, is GAGVSQSPRYKVTKRGQDVALRCDPISGHVSLYWYRQALGQGPEFLTYFNYEAQQDKSGLPNDRFSAERPEGSISTLTIQRTEQRDSAMYRCASSESPASETQYFGPGTRLLVL.

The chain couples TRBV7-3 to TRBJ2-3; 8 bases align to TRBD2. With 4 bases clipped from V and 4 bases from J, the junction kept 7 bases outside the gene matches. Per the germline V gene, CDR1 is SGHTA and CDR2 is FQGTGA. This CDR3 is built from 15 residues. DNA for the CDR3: TGTGCCAGCAGCTCCGGAGCGGGGGCGGCAGATACGCAGTATTTT. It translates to CASSSGAGAADTQYF.

The chain's CDR3 is CASSSPSGWYEQYF. In DNA, the CDR3 is TGTGCCAGCAGCTCGCCGTCAGGGTGGTACGAGCAGTACTTC. This chain uses TRBV11-2 with TRBJ2-7; maybe TRBD1 (5 bases). The V gene lost 4 bases and the J gene lost 4 bases, with 14 bases spanning the gap. Germline values: CDR1 SGHAT, CDR2 FQNNGV. This CDR3 is 14 amino acids long.